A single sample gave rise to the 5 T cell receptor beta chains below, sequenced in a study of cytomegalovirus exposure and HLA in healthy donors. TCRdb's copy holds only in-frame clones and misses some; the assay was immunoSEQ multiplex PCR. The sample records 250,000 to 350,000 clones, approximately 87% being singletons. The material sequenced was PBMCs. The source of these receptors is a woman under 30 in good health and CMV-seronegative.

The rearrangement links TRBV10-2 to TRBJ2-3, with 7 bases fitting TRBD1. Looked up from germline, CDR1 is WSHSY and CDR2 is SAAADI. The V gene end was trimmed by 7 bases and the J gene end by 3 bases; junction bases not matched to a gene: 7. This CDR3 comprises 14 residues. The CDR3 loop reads CASKTGFLTDTQYF. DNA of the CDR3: TGCGCCAGCAAGACAGGGTTTTTGACAGATACGCAGTATTTT.

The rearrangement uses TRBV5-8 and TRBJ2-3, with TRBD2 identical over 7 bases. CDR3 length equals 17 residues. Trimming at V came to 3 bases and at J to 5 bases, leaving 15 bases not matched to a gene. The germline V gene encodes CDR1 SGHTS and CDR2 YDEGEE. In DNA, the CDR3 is TGTGCCAGCAGCTGGGGCCTGGGGCAGGGAGGGATAGATACGCAGTATTTT. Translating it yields CASSWGLGQGGIDTQYF.

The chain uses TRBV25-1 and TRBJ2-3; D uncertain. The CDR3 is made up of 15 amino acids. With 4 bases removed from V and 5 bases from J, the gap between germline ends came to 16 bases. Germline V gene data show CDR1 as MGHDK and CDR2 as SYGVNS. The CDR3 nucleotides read TGTGCCAGCAGTGGAGCCGACACCCCTCTAGATACGCAGTATTTT. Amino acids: CASSGADTPLDTQYF.

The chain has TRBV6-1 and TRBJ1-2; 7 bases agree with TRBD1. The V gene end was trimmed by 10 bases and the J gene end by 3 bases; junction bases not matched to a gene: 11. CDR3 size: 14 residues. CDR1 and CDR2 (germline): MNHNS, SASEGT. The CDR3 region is CAITTGPRDYGYTF. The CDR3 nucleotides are TGTGCCATCACGACAGGGCCGAGGGACTATGGCTACACCTTC.

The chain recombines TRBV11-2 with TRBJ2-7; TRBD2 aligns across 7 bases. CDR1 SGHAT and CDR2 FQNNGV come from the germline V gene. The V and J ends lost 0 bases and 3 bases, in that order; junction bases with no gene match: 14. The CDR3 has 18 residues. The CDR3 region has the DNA TGTGCCAGCAGCTTAGATAAGCGGGTCCTAGCGGTAGGCTACGAGCAGTACTTC. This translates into CASSLDKRVLAVGYEQYF.